This T cell receptor beta chain appears in the sequencing data of a study of cytomegalovirus exposure and HLA in healthy donors. Points from the study as a whole: In a later analysis, HLA-associated beta chains showed higher expansion and lower generation probabilities than comparable chains. What a later analysis reportedly showed was that an Asian-associated ancestry cluster had fewer N-insertions than the approximately 700-donor mean.

Primers: 60 Vbeta forward and 13 Jbeta reverse. Some clones are missing from TCRdb's copy, which holds only in-frame ones; the method was immunoSEQ multiplex PCR. The sample shows around 62,000 clones, over 70% of them seen only once. The junction had 5 bases not matched to a gene; V was cut back by 1 base and J by 2 bases. Germline values: CDR1 SEHNR, CDR2 FQNEAQ (reference sequence). This CDR3 has 16 residues. Points on this clone: As yet, its antigen is unknown. The sample holds other DNA sequences that translate to the same CDR3.

Sequences were obtained from PBMCs. This receptor was identified in a man in his sixties in good health and CMV-seropositive. The chain couples TRBV7-9 to TRBJ2-7; 10 positions agree with TRBD2. In nucleotides, the CDR3 is TGTGCCAGCAGCTTAGGCGGGCTAGCGGGGGCCTACGAGCAGTACTTC. Translated, it gives CASSLGGLAGAYEQYF.